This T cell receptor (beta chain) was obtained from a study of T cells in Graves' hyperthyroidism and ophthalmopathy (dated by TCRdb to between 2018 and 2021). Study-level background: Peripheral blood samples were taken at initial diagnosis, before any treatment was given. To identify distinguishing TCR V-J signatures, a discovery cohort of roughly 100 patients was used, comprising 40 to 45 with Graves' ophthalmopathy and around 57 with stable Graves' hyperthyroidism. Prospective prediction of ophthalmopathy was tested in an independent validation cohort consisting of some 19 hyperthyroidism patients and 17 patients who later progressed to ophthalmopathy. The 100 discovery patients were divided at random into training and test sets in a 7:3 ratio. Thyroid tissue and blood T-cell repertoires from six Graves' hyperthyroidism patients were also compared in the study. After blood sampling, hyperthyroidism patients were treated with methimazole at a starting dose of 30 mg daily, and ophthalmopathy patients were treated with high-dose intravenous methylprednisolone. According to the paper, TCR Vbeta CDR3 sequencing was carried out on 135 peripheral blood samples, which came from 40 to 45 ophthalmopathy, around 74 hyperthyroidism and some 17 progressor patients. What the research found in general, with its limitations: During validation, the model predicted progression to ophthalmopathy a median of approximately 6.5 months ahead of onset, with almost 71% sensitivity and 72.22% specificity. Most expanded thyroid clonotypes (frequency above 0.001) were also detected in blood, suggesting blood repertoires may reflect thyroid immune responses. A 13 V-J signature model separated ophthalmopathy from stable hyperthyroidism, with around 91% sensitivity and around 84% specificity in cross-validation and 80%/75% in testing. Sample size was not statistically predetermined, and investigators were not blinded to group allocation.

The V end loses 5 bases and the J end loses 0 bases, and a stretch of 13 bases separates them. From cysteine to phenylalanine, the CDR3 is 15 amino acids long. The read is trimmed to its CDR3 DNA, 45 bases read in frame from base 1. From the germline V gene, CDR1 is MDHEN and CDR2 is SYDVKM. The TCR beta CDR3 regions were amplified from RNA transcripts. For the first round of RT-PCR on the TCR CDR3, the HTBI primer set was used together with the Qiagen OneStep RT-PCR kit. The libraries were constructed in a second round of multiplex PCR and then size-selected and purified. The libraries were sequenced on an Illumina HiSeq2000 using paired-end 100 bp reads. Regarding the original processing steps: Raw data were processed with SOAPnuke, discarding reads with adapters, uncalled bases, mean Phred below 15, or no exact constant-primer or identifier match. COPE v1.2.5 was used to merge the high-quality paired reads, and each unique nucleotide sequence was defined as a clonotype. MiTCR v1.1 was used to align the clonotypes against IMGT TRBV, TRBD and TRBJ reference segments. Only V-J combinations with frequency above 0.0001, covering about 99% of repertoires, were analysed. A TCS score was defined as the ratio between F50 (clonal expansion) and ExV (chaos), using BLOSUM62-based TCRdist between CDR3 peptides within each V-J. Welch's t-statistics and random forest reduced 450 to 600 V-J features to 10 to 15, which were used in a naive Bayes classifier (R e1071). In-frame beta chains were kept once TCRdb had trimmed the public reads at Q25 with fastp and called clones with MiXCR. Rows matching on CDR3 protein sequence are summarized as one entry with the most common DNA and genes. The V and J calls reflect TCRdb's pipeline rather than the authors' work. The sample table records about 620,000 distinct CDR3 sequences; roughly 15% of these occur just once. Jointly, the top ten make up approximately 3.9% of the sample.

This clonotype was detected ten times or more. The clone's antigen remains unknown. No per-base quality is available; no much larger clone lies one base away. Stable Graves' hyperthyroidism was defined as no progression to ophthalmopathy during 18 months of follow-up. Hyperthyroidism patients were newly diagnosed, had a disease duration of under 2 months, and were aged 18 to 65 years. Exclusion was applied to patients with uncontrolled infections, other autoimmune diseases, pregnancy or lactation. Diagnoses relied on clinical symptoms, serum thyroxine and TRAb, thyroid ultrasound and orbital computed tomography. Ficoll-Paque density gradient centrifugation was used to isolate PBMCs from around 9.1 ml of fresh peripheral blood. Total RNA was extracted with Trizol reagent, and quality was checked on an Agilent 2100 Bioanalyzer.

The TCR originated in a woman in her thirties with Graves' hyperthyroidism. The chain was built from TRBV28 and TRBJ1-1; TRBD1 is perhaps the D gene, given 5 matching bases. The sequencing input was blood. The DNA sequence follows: TGTGCCAGCAGTCGACGGGGACTGATGAACACTGAAGCTTTCTTT. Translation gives CASSRRGLMNTEAFF.